The 32 T cell receptor beta chains below all came from one sample that was sequenced in a study of cytomegalovirus exposure and HLA in healthy donors. 60 Vbeta and 13 Jbeta primers were used in PCR. Data came from immunoSEQ multiplex PCR; TCRdb stores just in-frame clones and leaves some out. Of 120,000 to 150,000 clones in the sample, around three quarters were seen once. Sequencing used PBMCs. Receptors originate from a man aged 30-40 years in good health and CMV-seronegative.

V gene TRBV9 combines with J gene TRBJ2-1; 8 bases map to TRBD1. The V gene end was trimmed by 4 bases and the J gene end by 4 bases; junction bases not matched to a gene: 7. This CDR3 is built from 15 residues. Per germline, CDR1 SGDLS and CDR2 YYNGEE. Here the CDR3 DNA reads TGTGCCAGCAGCTCGCAGGGGGCATCGTACAATGAGCAGTTCTTC. Encoded protein: CASSSQGASYNEQFF. The entire variable domain, with the rest obtained from reference TRBV9 and TRBJ2-1, is as follows: DSGVTQTPKHLITATGQRVTLRCSPRSGDLSVYWYQQSLDQGLQFLIQYYNGEERAKGNILERFSAQQFPDLHSELNLSSLELGDSALYFCASSSQGASYNEQFFGPGTRLTVL.

This clone appeared a single time. The rearrangement joins TRBV2 to TRBJ2-1, with D unclear. V shed 2 bases and J shed 5 bases, with 7 bases lying between them. From germline, CDR1 is SNHLY and CDR2 FYNNEI. The CDR3 spans 13 residues. CDR3: CASSESFHNEQFF. CDR3 nucleotides: TGTGCCAGCAGTGAATCTTTTCACAATGAGCAGTTCTTC.

The chain employs TRBV28 and TRBJ2-2, with 8 bases identical to TRBD2. In germline, CDR1 is MDHEN, CDR2 SYDVKM. After removal of 6 bases from V and 5 bases from J, the junction contained 5 bases not matched to a gene. There are 14 residues in the CDR3. Here the CDR3 DNA reads TGTGCCAGCAGGGGGACTAGTGGAACCGGGGAGCTGTTTTTT. It yields the protein CASRGTSGTGELFF.

This clone was counted only a few times. J is TRBJ1-5 and V is TRBV6-5; 10 bases map to TRBD1. The germline CDR1 and CDR2 sequences are MNHEY and SVGAGI. The CDR3 has 15 residues. V gave up 6 bases and J gave up 4 bases; unmatched junction bases: 6. Written as DNA, the CDR3 is TGTGCCAGCAGAACGGGACAGGGGTCGAATCAGCCCCAGCATTTT. It is translated as CASRTGQGSNQPQHF.

CDR3 sequence reads: CATSREARTSGSTDTQYF. DNA for the CDR3: TGTGCCACCAGCAGAGAGGCCCGGACTAGCGGTAGCACAGATACGCAGTATTTT. The chain uses TRBV15 and TRBJ2-3, with 10 positions matching TRBD2. The trim removed 0 bases at V and 0 bases at J, leaving 6 bases unmatched. Looked up from germline, CDR1 is LNHNV and CDR2 is YYDKDF (reference sequence). CDR3 length: 18 amino acids.

This clone was counted between two and nine times. The chain employs TRBV6-5 and TRBJ2-7; possible D gene TRBD2, 6 bases. CDR1 MNHEY and CDR2 SVGAGI come from the germline V gene. The CDR3 runs to 13 residues. The germline V and J ends were trimmed by 5 bases and 3 bases, with 11 bases remaining between them. This chain's CDR3 is CASSRAGIYEQYF. The CDR3 DNA is TGTGCCAGCAGTAGGGCGGGAATCTACGAGCAGTACTTC.

This clone was observed a single time. This chain connects TRBV2 to TRBJ1-4, with 9 bases aligning to TRBD1. The germline CDR1 and CDR2 sequences are SNHLY and FYNNEI. The CDR3 totals 17 residues. The V segment lost 5 bases and the J segment 8 bases; nucleotides outside the gene matches: 15. CDR3 sequence: CASSHVPGQGLGEKLFF. The CDR3 nucleotides read TGTGCCAGCAGTCACGTCCCGGGACAGGGACTAGGCGAAAAACTGTTTTTT.

This chain connects TRBV19 to TRBJ1-2, with TRBD1 matching 7 bases. The CDR3 is made up of 14 amino acids. The germline V gene has CDR1 LNHDA and CDR2 SQIVND (reference sequence). The V segment lost 4 bases and the J segment 6 bases; nucleotides outside the gene matches: 8. In DNA, the CDR3 is TGTGCCAGTAGTAGGAGACAGGGAACGGATGGCTACACCTTC. Translating gives CASSRRQGTDGYTF.

This rearrangement joins TRBV25-1 to TRBJ1-2, with a possible D match to TRBD1 (6 bases). The CDR3 spans 14 residues. Germline CDR1 is MGHDK and CDR2 is SYGVNS. The V end was cut by 5 bases, the J end by 7 bases, with 17 bases between. CDR3 region: CASSKPGTSGGYTF. The DNA of the CDR3 is TGTGCCAGCAGTAAACCCGGGACATCAGGTGGCTACACCTTC.

The J gene is TRBJ2-5, the V gene TRBV28; maybe TRBD1 (5 bases). The V gene lost 10 bases and the J gene lost 3 bases, with 12 bases spanning the gap. Germline V CDR1 and CDR2: MDHEN, SYDVKM. There are 12 residues in the CDR3. Here the CDR3 reads CATGHAKETQYF. The CDR3, as DNA: TGTGCCACAGGACATGCAAAAGAGACCCAGTACTTC. Complete variable domain (other parts from reference TRBV28 and TRBJ2-5): DVKVTQSSRYLVKRTGEKVFLECVQDMDHENMFWYRQDPGLGLRLIYFSYDVKMKEKGDIPEGYSVSREKKERFSLILESASTNQTSMYLCATGHAKETQYFGPGTRLLVL.

The gene calls are TRBV7-6 and TRBJ2-7, with D perhaps TRBD1 (5 bases). V dropped 1 base and J dropped 6 bases, with 16 bases sitting between them. Per germline, CDR1 SGHVS and CDR2 FNYEAQ. The CDR3 has 15 amino acids. CDR3 DNA: TGTGCCAGCAGCTTAGTTGGTGGGGCGGCCCGCGAGCAGTACTTC. It codes for CASSLVGGAAREQYF.

The chain recombines TRBV5-1 with TRBJ1-1, with D uncertain. Trimming took off 4 bases at V and 5 bases at J, with 15 bases between the two ends. This CDR3 region has 14 residues. CDR1 is SGHRS, CDR2 YFSETQ, per germline. CDR3 amino acids: CASSASQSGTEAFF. In DNA, the CDR3 is TGCGCCAGCAGCGCATCACAGTCTGGGACTGAAGCTTTCTTT.

The sample holds a few counts of this clone. This sequence joins TRBV9 and TRBJ2-7; 10 bases are shared with TRBD2. V lost 0 bases to trimming and J lost 6 bases; unmatched junction nucleotides: 9. Germline V lookup: CDR1 SGDLS, CDR2 YYNGEE. The CDR3 totals 16 residues. CDR3 coding DNA: TGTGCCAGCAGCGTAGGTTGGCTAGCGGGAGACGGCGAGCAGTACTTC. Translation gives CASSVGWLAGDGEQYF.

This chain joins TRBV29-1 and TRBJ1-3; D call uncertain. Trimming took 4 bases from V and 2 from J, leaving 9 bases between them. Germline loops: CDR1 SQVTM, CDR2 ANQGSEA. The CDR3 consists of 13 residues. In DNA, the CDR3 is TGCAGCGTTGGTTGGGCCCCTGGAAACACCATATATTTT. The encoded protein is CSVGWAPGNTIYF.

The chain is built from TRBV28 and TRBJ2-1; 9 nucleotides line up with TRBD2. Germline trimming cut 6 bases from V and 4 bases from J; bases unmatched to any gene: 10. The CDR3 loop spans 16 amino acids. Germline V lookup: CDR1 MDHEN, CDR2 SYDVKM. The CDR3 protein is CASSAPRAGGYNEQFF. The CDR3 coding sequence is TGTGCCAGCAGCGCCCCTAGAGCGGGGGGATACAATGAGCAGTTCTTC.

The V and J genes are TRBV18 and TRBJ2-7, with D maybe TRBD1 (6 bases). Germline V lookup: CDR1 KGHSH, CDR2 LQKENI. V was trimmed by 1 base and J by 3 bases, leaving 22 bases between them. The CDR3 extends over 18 amino acids. The CDR3 DNA sequence: TGTGCCAGCTCACCACGAACAGTAGGACAGACTAACCTCTACGAGCAGTACTTC. Residues: CASSPRTVGQTNLYEQYF.

The V and J genes are TRBV5-4 and TRBJ2-3; no reliable D call. CDR3 length equals 14 residues. The ends were cut back, 2 bases at V and 2 bases at J, with 9 bases in the middle. Germline values: CDR1 SGHNT, CDR2 YYREEE (reference sequence). The chain's CDR3 is CASSLVGNTDTQYF. The DNA for the CDR3 is TGTGCCAGCAGCTTAGTGGGCAACACAGATACGCAGTATTTT.

J is TRBJ2-3 and V is TRBV2; 7 bases are shared with TRBD2. From germline, CDR1 is SNHLY and CDR2 FYNNEI. Trimming at V came to 2 bases and at J to 0 bases, leaving 11 bases not matched to a gene. The CDR3 is 18 amino acids. The CDR3 DNA sequence: TGTGCCAGCAGTGAACTCATTACGTGGGAGGGAAGCACAGATACGCAGTATTTT. Residues: CASSELITWEGSTDTQYF. Full variable domain (remainder filled in from reference TRBV2 and TRBJ2-3): EPEVTQTPSHQVTQMGQEVILRCVPISNHLYFYWYRQILGQKVEFLVSFYNNEISEKSEIFDDQFSVERPDGSNFTLKIRSTKLEDSAMYFCASSELITWEGSTDTQYFGPGTRLTVL.

V gene TRBV4-2 combines with J gene TRBJ2-7; 10 nucleotides align to TRBD2. CDR3 length: 17 amino acids. Losses at the gene ends were 0 bases for V and 4 bases for J; bases not matched to a gene: 9. The germline CDR1 and CDR2 sequences are LGHNA and YNFKEQ. The CDR3 region is CASSQDSIAGGPYEQYF. In nucleotides, the CDR3 is TGTGCCAGCAGCCAAGATTCGATAGCGGGGGGCCCGTACGAGCAGTACTTC.

The rearrangement links TRBV18 to TRBJ2-7, with 10 nucleotides matching TRBD1. The ends lost 6 bases at V and 3 bases at J; junction bases unmatched: 11. From germline, CDR1 is KGHSH and CDR2 LQKENI. The CDR3 totals 16 residues. DNA for the CDR3: TGTGCCAGCTCCCCCACCCCCCGGACAGGGGGCTACGAGCAGTACTTC. This codes for CASSPTPRTGGYEQYF.

V gene TRBV14 combines with J gene TRBJ1-1, with TRBD1 as a possible D gene (6 bases). V was shortened by 1 base and J by 6 bases, with 15 bases between the two germline ends. The CDR3 sequence is 15 residues long. The germline CDR1 and CDR2 sequences are SGHDN and FVKESK. CDR3 in amino acids: CASSQVGQGQAEAFF. CDR3 coding DNA: TGTGCCAGCAGCCAAGTGGGTCAGGGGCAAGCTGAAGCTTTCTTT.

The rearrangement links TRBV28 to TRBJ2-3, with D perhaps matching TRBD2 (7 bases). Germline V gives CDR1 MDHEN, CDR2 SYDVKM. Trimming left V 8 bases short and J 4 bases short, with 13 bases between. There are 13 residues in the CDR3. The CDR3 nucleotides read TGTGCCAGCTATCAAGGGGGGGCAGATACGCAGTATTTT. Encoded protein: CASYQGGADTQYF.

This clone was seen a handful of times. The V gene is TRBV28, the J gene TRBJ2-3; weak D call: TRBD2 (6 bases). The germline V gene has CDR1 MDHEN and CDR2 SYDVKM. The ends were cut back, 4 bases at V and 1 base at J, with 15 bases in the middle. The CDR3 is 16 amino acids. CDR3: CASSSWRAPGTDTQYF. CDR3 DNA sequence: TGTGCCAGCAGTTCCTGGAGGGCCCCTGGCACAGATACGCAGTATTTT.

This sequence joins TRBV5-6 and TRBJ1-2; 9 bases match TRBD1. The CDR3 is 15 amino acids. From germline, CDR1 is SGHDT and CDR2 YYEEEE. V was clipped by 5 bases and J by 8 bases; unmatched bases: 13. CDR3 sequence (DNA): TGTGCCAGCAGACGGACAGGGGACGCCTTCGGGGGCTACACCTTC. Amino acids: CASRRTGDAFGGYTF.

As for this clone: The junction departs from germline at one end; a sequencing error may be responsible. CDR3 sequence (DNA): TGTTCCAGCAGCAGAGACAGGGGAGGGGGGCGCGAGCAGTACTTC. Residues: CSSSRDRGGGREQYF. The chain uses TRBV7-9 and TRBJ2-7; TRBD1 might be the D (8 bases). Germline V gene lookup returns CDR1 SEHNR and CDR2 FQNEAQ (reference sequence). The CDR3 extends over 15 amino acids.

The CDR3 DNA is TGTGCCAGCAGCTTGGGGACTAGTGGGGGGCAGTTCTTC. Translating it yields CASSLGTSGGQFF. The chain is built from TRBV7-8 and TRBJ2-1, with 8 bases fitting TRBD2. With V trimmed by 3 bases and J by 12 bases, 7 bases remained unmatched. CDR1 and CDR2 from the germline V gene are SGHVS and FQNEAQ. The CDR3 has 13 residues.

The chain joins TRBV4-1 to TRBJ1-1; D is unresolved. CDR1 and CDR2 from the germline V gene are MGHRA and YSYEKL. V was pared by 1 base and J by 0 bases, with 9 bases between. The CDR3 totals 15 residues. The CDR3 is CASSQGAVVNTEAFF. In DNA, the CDR3 is TGCGCCAGCAGCCAAGGGGCTGTGGTGAACACTGAAGCTTTCTTT.

This clone appeared once. V usage is TRBV6-5 and J usage is TRBJ2-7; TRBD1 matches 9 bases. Germline CDR1 reads MNHEY; CDR2 reads SVGAGI. Trimming removed 7 bases from V and 3 bases from J; junction bases left unmatched: 7. This CDR3 comprises 14 residues. The CDR3 loop is CASKLQGAFYEQYF. CDR3 nucleotide sequence: TGTGCCAGCAAATTACAGGGGGCATTCTACGAGCAGTACTTC.

The chain has TRBV16 and TRBJ1-2; 8 bases map to TRBD1. From germline, CDR1 is KGHSY and CDR2 FQNENV. This CDR3 has 14 residues. V shed 4 bases, J shed 8 bases, and the junction held 9 bases outside the gene matches. CDR3: CASSRAGQGSGYTF. CDR3 in DNA: TGTGCCAGCAGCCGAGCTGGACAGGGCTCCGGCTACACCTTC. Full variable domain (missing parts from reference TRBV16 and TRBJ1-2): GEEVAQTPKHLVRGEGQKAKLYCAPIKGHSYVFWYQQVLKNEFKFLISFQNENVFDETGMPKERFSAKCLPNSPCSLEIQATKLEDSAVYFCASSRAGQGSGYTFGSGTRLTVV.

This clone was detected only a few times. This chain uses TRBV30 with TRBJ1-1; perhaps TRBD1 as D (6 bases). Germline V CDR1 and CDR2: GTSNPN, SVGIG (reference sequence). The germline V and J ends were trimmed by 0 bases and 4 bases, with 24 bases remaining between them. This CDR3 region has 18 residues. Written as DNA, the CDR3 is TGTGCCTGGAGTGTAGTCCAGGGGAGAGGGAGTGCGGTCACTGAAGCTTTCTTT. This translates into CAWSVVQGRGSAVTEAFF.

The chain links TRBV6-4 to TRBJ1-6; no clear D gene. The V end was cut by 0 bases, the J end by 0 bases, with 6 bases between. Germline V gene data show CDR1 as MRHNA and CDR2 as SNTAGT. CDR3 length equals 16 residues. CDR3 in DNA: TGTGCCAGCAGTGACTCAACTAGCTCCTATAATTCACCCCTCCACTTT. It codes for CASSDSTSSYNSPLHF.

This sequence joins TRBV19 and TRBJ2-6; 8 bases agree with TRBD1. The CDR3 runs to 18 residues. Germline V gene sequence: CDR1 LNHDA, CDR2 SQIVND (reference sequence). The V gene end was trimmed by 3 bases and the J gene end by 3 bases; junction bases not matched to a gene: 10. The CDR3 loop is CASSISAGGSGGANVLTF. For the CDR3, the DNA is TGTGCCAGTAGTATCAGCGCAGGGGGCAGTGGTGGGGCCAACGTCCTGACTTTC.